Listed here are 23 T cell receptor beta chains from one sample, sequenced in a study of shared clonotypes between healthy human individuals. Naive CD8 cells lacked CD45RO, underwent positive selection for CCR7 and left out terminally differentiated effector memory CD45RA+ cells. TCRdb's copy holds only in-frame clones and misses some; the assay was immunoSEQ multiplex PCR. This repertoire shows approximately 840,000 clones, approximately 97% found once; its top ten account for less than 0.25%. Material: naive CD8+ T cells sorted from blood. These receptors were taken from a man under 40 in good health.

The rearrangement joins TRBV14 to TRBJ2-2; no definite D call. Trimming left V 1 base short and J 2 bases short, with 11 bases between. This CDR3 has 16 amino acids. CDR1 SGHDN and CDR2 FVKESK come from the germline V gene. Written as DNA, the CDR3 is TGTGCCAGCAGCCAAGGATTTGGGGAAAACACCGGGGAGCTGTTTTTT. Its protein product is CASSQGFGENTGELFF.

The V and J genes are TRBV27 and TRBJ1-2, with D uncertain. Trimming left V 6 bases short and J 4 bases short, with 15 bases between. CDR3 length equals 14 residues. Germline CDR1 and CDR2: MNHEY and SMNVEV (reference sequence). CDR3 DNA: TGTGCCAGCAGGACCATACAAGGTTCCTATGGCTACACCTTC. Translated, it gives CASRTIQGSYGYTF.

The CDR3 here is CASSLSPSTGFNYGYTF. The CDR3 bases are TGTGCCAGCAGTTTATCGCCCTCGACAGGGTTCAACTATGGCTACACCTTC. The V and J genes are TRBV27 and TRBJ1-2; TRBD1 matches at 7 bases. Germline V gene data show CDR1 as MNHEY and CDR2 as SMNVEV (reference sequence). The CDR3 extends over 17 amino acids. After removal of 0 bases from V and 2 bases from J, the junction contained 9 bases not matched to a gene.

This clone occurred a few times. This same CDR3 is encoded by further DNA sequences in the sample. The chain combines TRBV7-9 with TRBJ2-2; D is uncertain. V was clipped by 1 base and J by 5 bases, with 2 bases between them. The CDR3 consists of 12 residues. CDR1 is SEHNR and CDR2 is FQNEAQ in the germline V gene (reference sequence). The CDR3 DNA reads as TGTGCCAGCAGCTTAGGGACCGGGGAGCTGTTTTTT. Translation gives CASSLGTGELFF.

The V gene is TRBV27, the J gene TRBJ2-5; tentatively, D is TRBD1 (6 bases). In germline, CDR1 is MNHEY, CDR2 SMNVEV (reference sequence). The length of the CDR3 is 17 residues. With 5 bases removed from V and 0 bases from J, the gap between germline ends came to 19 bases. CDR3 in amino acids: CASSLGLGGPNQETQYF. The CDR3 DNA follows: TGTGCCAGCAGTCTTGGCCTTGGGGGCCCCAACCAAGAGACCCAGTACTTC.

The table lists this clone with a count of one. The sample carries other DNA sequences with the same CDR3. The chain carries TRBV6-1 and TRBJ2-7; D is undetermined. The ends were cut back, 3 bases at V and 3 bases at J, with 3 bases in the middle. There are 11 residues in the CDR3. Germline V gives CDR1 MNHNS, CDR2 SASEGT. CDR3 protein: CASSDGYEQYF. DNA for the CDR3: TGTGCCAGCAGTGACGGCTACGAGCAGTACTTC.

Remarks on this clone: The germline gene is not matched at one end of the junction; a read error may be the cause. This chain joins TRBV11-2 and TRBJ2-7, with D maybe TRBD2 (5 bases). Germline-derived CDR1 and CDR2 are SGHAT and FQNNGV. CDR3 length: 12 residues. CDR3 nucleotides: TGTGCCAGCAGCCCCGGGATGGCTAGAGTCACTTTC. Residues: CASSPGMARVTF. The whole variable domain, filled in from reference TRBV11-2 and TRBJ2-7, reads EAGVAQSPRYKIIEKRQSVAFWCNPISGHATLYWYQQILGQGPKLLIQFQNNGVVDDSQLPKDRFSAERLKGVDSTLKIQPAKLEDSAVYLCASSPGMARVTFGPGTRLTVT.

The chain carries TRBV7-9 and TRBJ1-5; D gene unclear. Germline CDR1 reads SEHNR; CDR2 reads FQNEAQ (reference sequence). The CDR3 consists of 12 residues. V gave up 2 bases and J gave up 7 bases, with 6 bases separating them. CDR3 DNA sequence: TGTGCCAGCAGCTTACCACGGCAGCCCCAGCATTTT. The encoded protein is CASSLPRQPQHF.

This clone was seen a single time. The chain employs TRBV27 and TRBJ2-5; tentatively, D is TRBD2 (7 bases). Between the trimmed V and J ends, which lost 11 bases and 5 bases, there was a span of 21 bases. CDR3 size: 14 residues. Germline V gene data show CDR1 as MNHEY and CDR2 as SMNVEV (reference sequence). This CDR3 reads CASGGLGVTETQYF. CDR3 DNA: TGTGCCTCCGGGGGGCTAGGCGTTACGGAGACCCAGTACTTC.

Concerning this clone itself: Other DNA sequences of this sample code for an identical CDR3. V gene TRBV2 combines with J gene TRBJ2-1, with 7 bases aligning to TRBD2. The germline gives CDR1 SNHLY, CDR2 FYNNEI. The length of the CDR3 is 15 residues. V lost 1 base, J lost 3 bases, and 3 bases stayed unmatched. CDR3 nucleotides: TGTGCCAGCAGTGAAGGGCTAGCGGACTACAATGAGCAGTTCTTC. Translated, it gives CASSEGLADYNEQFF.

The chain carries TRBV13 and TRBJ2-7; D is uncertain. V was shortened by 4 bases and J by 4 bases, with 8 bases between the two germline ends. CDR3 length: 12 amino acids. Germline V CDR1 and CDR2: PRHDT, FYEKMQ (reference sequence). This CDR3 reads CASSSWVYEQYF. The DNA for the CDR3 is TGTGCCAGCAGCTCCTGGGTGTACGAGCAGTACTTC.

In the case of this clone: The sample holds other DNA sequences that translate to the same CDR3. The chain has TRBV11-2 and TRBJ2-1; 7 nucleotides align to TRBD1. CDR1 is SGHAT, CDR2 FQNNGV, per germline. With 1 base clipped from V and 1 base from J, the junction kept 1 base outside the gene matches. There are 15 residues in the CDR3. CDR3 protein: CASSLGDSSYNEQFF. In DNA form, the CDR3 reads TGTGCCAGCAGCTTAGGGGACAGTTCCTACAATGAGCAGTTCTTC.

This chain links TRBV27 with TRBJ2-3; 7 bases are a match to TRBD1. The CDR3 extends over 17 amino acids. V trimming: 4 bases; J trimming: 0 bases; junction bases outside the gene matches: 10. The germline V gene has CDR1 MNHEY and CDR2 SMNVEV (reference sequence). Written as DNA, the CDR3 is TGTGCCAGCAGTTCTTTCAAGACAGGGACAAGCACAGATACGCAGTATTTT. Translated: CASSSFKTGTSTDTQYF.

The rearrangement uses TRBV5-8 and TRBJ2-3; 10 bases are a match to TRBD2. The CDR3 is made up of 15 amino acids. Per the germline V gene, CDR1 is SGHTS and CDR2 is YDEGEE. J lost 1 base, V lost 4 bases, and 3 bases had no gene match. CDR3 coding DNA: TGTGCCAGCAGCAAAACTAGCGGGGGCACAGATACGCAGTATTTT. It encodes CASSKTSGGTDTQYF.

The chain has TRBV5-6 and TRBJ2-2; 7 nucleotides line up with TRBD2. Germline CDR1 reads SGHDT; CDR2 reads YYEEEE. The CDR3 contains 13 residues. After removal of 5 bases from V and 6 bases from J, the junction contained 4 bases not matched to a gene. The CDR3 DNA reads TGTGCCAGCAGAAGTAGCGGGTCCGGGGAGCTGTTTTTT. Residues: CASRSSGSGELFF.

J is TRBJ1-4 and V is TRBV27, with D unclear. The V end lost 6 bases, the J end lost 5 bases, and 13 bases lay between the germline ends. The germline V gene encodes CDR1 MNHEY and CDR2 SMNVEV (reference sequence). This CDR3 is 14 amino acids long. CDR3 sequence: CASRRGRPNEKLFF. In nucleotides, the CDR3 is TGTGCCAGCAGGAGAGGGAGACCAAATGAAAAACTGTTTTTT.

The chain joins TRBV6-6 to TRBJ1-2, with D hard to call. V was pared by 5 bases and J by 3 bases, with 13 bases between. The CDR3 is 14 residues long. CDR1 MNHNY and CDR2 SVGAGI come from the germline V gene (reference sequence). In DNA, the CDR3 is TGTGCCAGCAGTCCCGGCTGGGAGTACTATGGCTACACCTTC. It encodes CASSPGWEYYGYTF.

The V gene is TRBV5-1, the J gene TRBJ2-7, with 8 bases lining up with TRBD2. V gave up 4 bases and J gave up 0 bases; unmatched junction bases: 12. Germline CDR1 reads SGHRS; CDR2 reads YFSETQ. The CDR3 loop spans 17 amino acids. CDR3 sequence: CASSPAPLAGSSYEQYF. The CDR3 bases are TGCGCCAGCAGCCCGGCACCTTTAGCGGGGTCCTCCTACGAGCAGTACTTC.

The V call is TRBV15, the J call TRBJ2-7; TRBD1 aligns across 11 bases. The CDR3 length is 15 residues. Germline V CDR1 and CDR2: LNHNV, YYDKDF (reference sequence). V dropped 0 bases and J dropped 4; count of bases not matched to a gene: 2. CDR3 coding DNA: TGTGCCACCAGCAGAGACGGGACAGGGGGTTACGAGCAGTACTTC. Residues: CATSRDGTGGYEQYF.

Note on this clone: One end of the junction does not line up with germline, which may come from a read error. This chain uses TRBV11-2 with TRBJ2-1, with 7 bases identical to TRBD1. The CDR3 is 16 amino acids. Germline V gene lookup returns CDR1 SGHAT and CDR2 FQNNGV. Here the CDR3 reads CASSSTWDSAYNEQFF. In nucleotides, the CDR3 is TGTGCTAGCAGCTCCACCTGGGACAGTGCCTACAATGAGCAGTTCTTC. Full variable domain (remainder filled in from reference TRBV11-2 and TRBJ2-1): EAGVAQSPRYKIIEKRQSVAFWCNPISGHATLYWYQQILGQGPKLLIQFQNNGVVDDSQLPKDRFSAERLKGVDSTLKIQPAKLEDSAVYLCASSSTWDSAYNEQFFGPGTRLTVL.

The gene calls are TRBV4-1 and TRBJ1-4, with a possible D match to TRBD1 (6 bases). Germline V gene data show CDR1 as MGHRA and CDR2 as YSYEKL. V lost 1 base and J lost 8, with 20 bases in between. The CDR3 length is 17 residues. CDR3 coding DNA: TGCGCCAGCAGCCAAGTACTGCAGGGGTCGGGGGACGAAAAACTGTTTTTT. Its translation: CASSQVLQGSGDEKLFF.

This chain uses TRBV5-1 with TRBJ2-7; D not resolved. CDR3 length: 12 amino acids. Germline-derived CDR1 and CDR2 are SGHRS and YFSETQ. Trimming cost V 5 bases and J 5 bases, with 11 bases left between them. The CDR3 nucleotides read TGCGCCAGCAGGGAGAGCAGTGACGAGCAGTACTTC. Protein: CASRESSDEQYF.

V usage is TRBV5-1 and J usage is TRBJ2-1, with 10 bases that match TRBD1. CDR1 is SGHRS, CDR2 YFSETQ, per germline. J gave up 8 bases and V 4 bases, and 6 bases lay outside the gene matches. The CDR3 totals 14 residues. The CDR3 reads CASSNRDRGDEQFF. The CDR3 coding sequence is TGCGCCAGCAGCAACCGGGACAGGGGCGATGAGCAGTTCTTC.